The 16 T cell receptor beta chains below all came from one sample that was sequenced in a study of T cells in Graves' hyperthyroidism and ophthalmopathy. Template material for amplifying TCR beta CDR3 regions consisted of RNA transcripts. The HTBI primer set drove a first-round RT-PCR of the TCR CDR3. TCRdb independently ran MiXCR on the multiplex PCR reads; one entry per CDR3 protein. The sample lists approximately 400,000 distinct CDR3 sequences, around a sixth seen once, with 35% to 50% in the top ten. The sequencing input was blood. The receptors shown here come from a man aged 18 to 29 with Graves' ophthalmopathy.

This clonotype was seen at least ten times. This chain links TRBV7-8 with TRBJ2-1; tentative D call: TRBD2 (6 bases). The V end was cut by 3 bases, the J end by 7 bases, with 10 bases between. The V gene's germline CDR1 is SGHVS and CDR2 FQNEAQ. CDR3 length equals 13 residues. The CDR3 sequence: CASSLARGNEQFF. Here the CDR3 DNA reads TGTGCCAGCAGCTTGGCCCGGGGGAATGAGCAGTTCTTC.

In this sample, this clonotype turned up a few times. This chain uses TRBV10-3 with TRBJ2-1; tentative D call: TRBD2 (5 bases). V lost 7 bases and J 7 bases, leaving 14 bases between the germline ends. The germline CDR1 and CDR2 sequences are ENHRY and SYGVKD. The CDR3 has 13 amino acids. In DNA, the CDR3 is TGTGCCATCACCAAAATTTGGGAGAATGAGCAGTTCTTC. It specifies CAITKIWENEQFF.

The V gene is TRBV5-5, the J gene TRBJ1-3; tentatively, D is TRBD1 (5 bases). The CDR3 totals 14 residues. V was clipped by 2 bases and J by 4 bases, with 10 bases between them. Germline V gene sequence: CDR1 SGHKS, CDR2 YYEKEE (reference sequence). The CDR3 region has the DNA TGTGCCAGCAGCTTACCAGGGAAAGGAAACACCATATATTTT. It is translated as CASSLPGKGNTIYF.

At least ten counts were recorded for this clonotype. The chain uses TRBV3-1 and TRBJ2-2; D gene uncertain. CDR3 length: 15 amino acids. Germline V gene sequence: CDR1 LGHDT, CDR2 YNNKEL (reference sequence). The V end was cut by 1 base, the J end by 6 bases, with 12 bases between. The CDR3: CASSQVGPTPGELFF. As DNA, the CDR3 is TGTGCCAGCAGCCAAGTTGGGCCGACGCCCGGGGAGCTGTTTTTT.

The CDR3 spells CASSALSTEAFF. In DNA form, the CDR3 reads TGTGCCAGCAGTGCCCTAAGCACTGAAGCTTTCTTT. The V and J genes are TRBV25-1 and TRBJ1-1; D uncertain. The V and J ends lost 4 bases and 4 bases respectively, with 7 bases between them. This CDR3 is 12 amino acids long. From germline, CDR1 is MGHDK and CDR2 SYGVNS.

This clonotype was recorded at least ten times. The chain has TRBV11-2 and TRBJ1-1, with D possibly TRBD1 on 5 matching bases. CDR3 length: 17 amino acids. Germline V CDR1 and CDR2: SGHAT, FQNNGV. V lost 4 bases to trimming and J lost 7 bases, with 25 bases between them. The CDR3 region has the DNA TGTGCCAGCAGCTCATACCCCCTGGACACGGAAAAAAGTGAAGCTTTCTTT. As protein: CASSSYPLDTEKSEAFF.

The gene calls are TRBV7-9 and TRBJ2-6, with D perhaps TRBD1 (6 bases). This CDR3 has 16 residues. V was cut by 5 bases and J by 12 bases, with 23 bases left in between. CDR1 SEHNR and CDR2 FQNEAQ come from the germline V gene (reference sequence). The DNA for the CDR3 is TGTGCCAGCAGCGAAGTAGAAGGATCTCACAGGGTCGTCCTGACTTTC. Its protein is CASSEVEGSHRVVLTF.

This clonotype was seen ten or more times. The rearrangement joins TRBV7-2 to TRBJ2-3; perhaps TRBD2 as D (6 bases). Between the trimmed V and J ends, which lost 3 bases and 6 bases, there was a span of 16 bases. The CDR3 length is 15 residues. Germline V gene data show CDR1 as SGHTA and CDR2 as FQGNSA. Written as DNA, the CDR3 is TGTGCCAGCAGCTTGGGGACTTCTGCGGGGGATACGCAGTATTTT. This gives the protein CASSLGTSAGDTQYF.

This clonotype was seen ten or more times. J is TRBJ2-5 and V is TRBV7-3, with a possible D match to TRBD2 (6 bases). This CDR3 is built from 15 residues. Germline loops: CDR1 SGHTA, CDR2 FQGTGA. V lost 2 bases and J 5 bases, leaving 15 bases between the germline ends. CDR3 sequence reads: CASSLSGALGETQYF. CDR3 DNA: TGTGCCAGCAGCTTATCGGGAGCCTTGGGGGAGACCCAGTACTTC.

This clonotype was counted between two and nine times. The V and J genes are TRBV7-6 and TRBJ1-4; no reliable D call. The CDR3 loop spans 14 amino acids. The germline V and J ends were trimmed by 4 bases and 0 bases, with 6 bases remaining between them. Germline loops: CDR1 SGHVS, CDR2 FNYEAQ. The CDR3 here is CASSSFATNEKLFF. The CDR3 DNA reads TGTGCCAGCAGCTCCTTTGCAACTAATGAAAAACTGTTTTTT.

In its sample, this clonotype was seen many times. This chain uses TRBV6-2 or TRBV6-3 with TRBJ2-7; TRBD2 matches 9 bases. The CDR3 spans 15 residues. Germline CDR1 reads MNHEY; CDR2 reads SVGEGT. V shed 0 bases, J shed 5 bases, and the junction held 5 bases outside the gene matches. This chain's CDR3 is CASSYSMGTSNEQYF. The CDR3 region has the DNA TGTGCCAGCAGTTACTCGATGGGGACTAGCAACGAGCAGTACTTC.

There are many counts of this clonotype. The rearrangement joins TRBV6-1 to TRBJ1-1; perhaps TRBD1 as D (5 bases). The germline V and J ends were trimmed by 4 bases and 1 base, with 10 bases remaining between them. CDR3 length equals 14 residues. Germline values: CDR1 MNHNS, CDR2 SASEGT. In DNA form, the CDR3 reads TGTGCCAGCAGTGCCTCGAGGGGGAACACTGAAGCTTTCTTT. It encodes CASSASRGNTEAFF.

A word on this clonotype: This may be a read error, as it is one base from a much larger clone. The chain has TRBV20-1 and TRBJ2-7, with unresolved D. The CDR3 covers 13 residues. Germline CDR1 reads DFQATT; CDR2 reads SNEGSKA (reference sequence). The CDR3 nucleotides read TGCAATGCTCGGAAAACGAGCTCCTACGAGCAGTACTTC. This gives the protein CNARKTSSYEQYF.

The CDR3 spells CASSGAPGGGVYEQFF. CDR3 in DNA: TGTGCCAGCAGCGGGGCCCCGGGCGGGGGGGTGTATGAGCAGTTCTTC. The chain employs TRBV9 and TRBJ2-1; 9 bases agree with TRBD2. CDR1 and CDR2 (germline): SGDLS, YYNGEE. This CDR3 region has 16 residues. Losses at the gene ends were 3 bases for V and 8 bases for J; bases not matched to a gene: 12.

The sample holds a few counts of this clonotype. The CDR3 sequence: CASRSLGTYEQYF. The CDR3 DNA is TGTGCCAGCAGGTCGCTGGGAACCTACGAGCAGTACTTC. The chain is built from TRBV12-3 or TRBV12-4 and TRBJ2-7; D is uncertain. The ends were cut back, 6 bases at V and 2 bases at J, with 11 bases in the middle. This CDR3 spans 13 amino acids.

As for this clonotype: Just one base apart from a much larger clone, this may be a read error. The J gene is TRBJ1-5, the V gene TRBV6-5; D not resolved. CDR1 is MNHEY and CDR2 is SVGAGI in the germline V gene. This CDR3 spans 18 amino acids. V was pared by 2 bases and J by 0 bases, with 17 bases between. The CDR3 DNA reads TGTGCCAGCAGTTACACAAGACCGGACCCAGTTAGCAATCAGCCCCAGCATTTT. Translated, it gives CASSYTRPDPVSNQPQHF.